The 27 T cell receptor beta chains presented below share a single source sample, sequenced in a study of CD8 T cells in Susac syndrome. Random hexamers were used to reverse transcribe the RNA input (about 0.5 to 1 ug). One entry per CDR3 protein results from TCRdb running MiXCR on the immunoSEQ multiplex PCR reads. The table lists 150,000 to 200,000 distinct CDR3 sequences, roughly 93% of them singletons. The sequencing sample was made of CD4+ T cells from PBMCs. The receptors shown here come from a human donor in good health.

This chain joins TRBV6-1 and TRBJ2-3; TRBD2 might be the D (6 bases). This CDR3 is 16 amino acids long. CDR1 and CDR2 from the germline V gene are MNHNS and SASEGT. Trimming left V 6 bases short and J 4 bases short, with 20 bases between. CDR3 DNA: TGTGCCAGCAGGCCCCCGGGGGTGGTTCTCTCAGATACGCAGTATTTT. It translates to CASRPPGVVLSDTQYF.

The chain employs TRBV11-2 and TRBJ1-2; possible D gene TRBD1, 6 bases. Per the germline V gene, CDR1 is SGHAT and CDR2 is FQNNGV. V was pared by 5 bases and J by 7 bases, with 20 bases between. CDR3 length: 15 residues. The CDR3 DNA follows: TGTGCCAGCAGCGTCCTAGGGGCAGGGGTCGGTGGCTACACCTTC. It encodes CASSVLGAGVGGYTF.

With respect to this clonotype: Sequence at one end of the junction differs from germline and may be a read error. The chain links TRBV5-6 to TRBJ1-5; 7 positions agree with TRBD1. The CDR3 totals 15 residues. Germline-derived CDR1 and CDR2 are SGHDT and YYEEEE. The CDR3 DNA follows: TGTGTCAGCAGCTTGGCGGGGACAGCCCCCTTCCCCCAGCATTTT. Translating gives CVSSLAGTAPFPQHF.

Written as DNA, the CDR3 is TGCAGCACTTGGGGGCAGGGGGCAGCTGGGGCCAACGTCCTGACTTTC. Protein sequence: CSTWGQGAAGANVLTF. The chain carries TRBV29-1 and TRBJ2-6; TRBD1 aligns across 8 bases. Germline lookup yields CDR1 SQVTM and CDR2 ANQGSEA. The junction had 11 bases not matched to a gene; V was cut back by 8 bases and J by 2 bases. This CDR3 contains 16 residues.

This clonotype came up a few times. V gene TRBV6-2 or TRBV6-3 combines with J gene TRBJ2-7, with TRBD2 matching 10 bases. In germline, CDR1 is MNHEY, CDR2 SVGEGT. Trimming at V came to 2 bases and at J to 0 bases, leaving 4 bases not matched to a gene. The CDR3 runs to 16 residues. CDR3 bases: TGTGCCAGCAGTTACCGTAGCGGGGGGAGCTCCTACGAGCAGTACTTC. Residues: CASSYRSGGSSYEQYF.

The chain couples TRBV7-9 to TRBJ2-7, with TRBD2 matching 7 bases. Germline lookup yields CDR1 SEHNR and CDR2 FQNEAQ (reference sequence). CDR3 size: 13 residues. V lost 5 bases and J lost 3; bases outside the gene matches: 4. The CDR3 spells CASSPGGNYEQYF. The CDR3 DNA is TGTGCCAGCAGCCCGGGAGGAAACTACGAGCAGTACTTC. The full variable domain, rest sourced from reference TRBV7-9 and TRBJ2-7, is DTGVSQNPRHKITKRGQNVTFRCDPISEHNRLYWYRQTLGQGPEFLTYFQNEAQLEKSRLLSDRFSAERPKGSFSTLEIQRTEQGDSAMYLCASSPGGNYEQYFGPGTRLTVT.

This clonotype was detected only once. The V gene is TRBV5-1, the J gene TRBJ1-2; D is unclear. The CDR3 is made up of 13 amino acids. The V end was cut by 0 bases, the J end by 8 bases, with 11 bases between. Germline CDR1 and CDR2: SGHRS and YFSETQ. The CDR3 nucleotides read TGCGCCAGCAGCTTGGATGCCTTCGGGGGCTACACCTTC. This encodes CASSLDAFGGYTF.

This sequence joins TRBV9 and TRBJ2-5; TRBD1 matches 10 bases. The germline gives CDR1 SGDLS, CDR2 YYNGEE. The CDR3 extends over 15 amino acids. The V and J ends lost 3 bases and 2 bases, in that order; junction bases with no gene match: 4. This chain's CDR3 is CASSGTGGWQETQYF. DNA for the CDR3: TGTGCCAGCAGCGGGACAGGGGGATGGCAAGAGACCCAGTACTTC.

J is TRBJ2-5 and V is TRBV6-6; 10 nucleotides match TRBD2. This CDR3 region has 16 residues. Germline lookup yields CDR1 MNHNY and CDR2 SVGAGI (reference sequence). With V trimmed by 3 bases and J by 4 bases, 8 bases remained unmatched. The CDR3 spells CASSYPPAGGGETQYF. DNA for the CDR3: TGTGCCAGCAGTTATCCCCCAGCGGGGGGGGGAGAGACCCAGTACTTC.

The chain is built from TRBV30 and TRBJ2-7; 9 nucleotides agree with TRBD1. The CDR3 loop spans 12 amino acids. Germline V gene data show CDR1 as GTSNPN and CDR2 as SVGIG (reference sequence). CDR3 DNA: TGTGCTACGGGGACAGGGCTCTACGAGCAGTACTTC. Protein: CATGTGLYEQYF.

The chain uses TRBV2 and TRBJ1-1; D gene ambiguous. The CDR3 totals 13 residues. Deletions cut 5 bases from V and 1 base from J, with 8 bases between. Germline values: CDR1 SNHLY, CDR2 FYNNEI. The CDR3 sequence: CASSRGTNTEAFF. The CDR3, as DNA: TGTGCCAGCAGTCGAGGTACGAACACTGAAGCTTTCTTT.

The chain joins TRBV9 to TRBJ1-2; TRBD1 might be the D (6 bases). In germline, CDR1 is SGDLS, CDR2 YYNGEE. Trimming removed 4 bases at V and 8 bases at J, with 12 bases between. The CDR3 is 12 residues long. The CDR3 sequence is CASSPNRDGYTF. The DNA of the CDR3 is TGTGCCAGCAGCCCCAACAGGGACGGCTACACCTTC.

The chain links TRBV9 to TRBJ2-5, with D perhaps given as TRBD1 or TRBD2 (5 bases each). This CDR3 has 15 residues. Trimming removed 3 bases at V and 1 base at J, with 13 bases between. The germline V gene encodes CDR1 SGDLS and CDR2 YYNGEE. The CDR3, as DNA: TGTGCCAGCAGCGCCCAGGAGAGGGGCCAAGAGACCCAGTACTTC. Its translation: CASSAQERGQETQYF. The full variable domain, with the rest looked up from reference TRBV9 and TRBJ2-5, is DSGVTQTPKHLITATGQRVTLRCSPRSGDLSVYWYQQSLDQGLQFLIQYYNGEERAKGNILERFSAQQFPDLHSELNLSSLELGDSALYFCASSAQERGQETQYFGPGTRLLVL.

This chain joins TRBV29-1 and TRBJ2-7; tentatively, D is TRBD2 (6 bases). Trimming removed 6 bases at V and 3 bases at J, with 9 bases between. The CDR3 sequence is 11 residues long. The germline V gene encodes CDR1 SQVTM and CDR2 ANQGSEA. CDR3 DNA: TGCAGCGTCACTAGCTTCTACGAGCAGTACTTC. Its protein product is CSVTSFYEQYF.

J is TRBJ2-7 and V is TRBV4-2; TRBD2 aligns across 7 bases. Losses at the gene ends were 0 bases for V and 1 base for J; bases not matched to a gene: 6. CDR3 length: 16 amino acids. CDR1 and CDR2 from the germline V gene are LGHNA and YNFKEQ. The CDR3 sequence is CASSQDRASGSYEQYF. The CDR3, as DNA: TGTGCCAGCAGCCAAGATAGGGCTAGCGGATCCTACGAGCAGTACTTC.

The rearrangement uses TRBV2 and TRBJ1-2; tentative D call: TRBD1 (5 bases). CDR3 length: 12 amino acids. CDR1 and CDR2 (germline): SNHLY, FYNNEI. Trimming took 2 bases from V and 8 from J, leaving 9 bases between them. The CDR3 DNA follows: TGTGCCAGCAGTGAACCAGGGTTGGGCTACACCTTC. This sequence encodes CASSEPGLGYTF.

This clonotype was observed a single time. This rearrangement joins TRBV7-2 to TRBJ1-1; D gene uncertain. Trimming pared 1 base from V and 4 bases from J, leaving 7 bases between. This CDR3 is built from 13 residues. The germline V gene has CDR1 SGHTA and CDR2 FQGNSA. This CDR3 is CASSLGPLTEAFF. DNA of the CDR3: TGTGCCAGCAGCTTAGGGCCCCTCACTGAAGCTTTCTTT.

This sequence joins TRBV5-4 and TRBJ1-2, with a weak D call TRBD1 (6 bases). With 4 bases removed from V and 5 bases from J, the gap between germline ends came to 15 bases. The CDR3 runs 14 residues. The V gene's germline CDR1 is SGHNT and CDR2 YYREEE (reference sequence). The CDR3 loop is CASSRDTGVYGYTF. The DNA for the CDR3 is TGTGCCAGCAGCCGGGACACGGGCGTGTATGGCTACACCTTC.

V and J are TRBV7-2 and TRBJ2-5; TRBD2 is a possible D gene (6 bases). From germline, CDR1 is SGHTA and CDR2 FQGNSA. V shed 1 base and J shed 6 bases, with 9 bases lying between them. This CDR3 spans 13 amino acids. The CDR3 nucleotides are TGTGCCAGCAGCTTAGTGGGGGGACAGACCCAGTACTTC. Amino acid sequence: CASSLVGGQTQYF.

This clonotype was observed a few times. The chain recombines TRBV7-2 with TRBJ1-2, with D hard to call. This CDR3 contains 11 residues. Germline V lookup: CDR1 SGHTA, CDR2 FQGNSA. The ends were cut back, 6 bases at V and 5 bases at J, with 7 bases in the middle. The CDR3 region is CASSLSYGYTF. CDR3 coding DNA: TGTGCCAGCAGTTTAAGTTATGGCTACACCTTC.

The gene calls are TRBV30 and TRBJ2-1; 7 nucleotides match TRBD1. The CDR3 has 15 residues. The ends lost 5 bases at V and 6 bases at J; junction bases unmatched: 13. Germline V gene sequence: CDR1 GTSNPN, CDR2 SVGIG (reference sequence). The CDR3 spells CAWLRQGGNVNEQFF. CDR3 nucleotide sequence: TGTGCCTGGTTAAGACAGGGTGGGAACGTCAATGAGCAGTTCTTC.

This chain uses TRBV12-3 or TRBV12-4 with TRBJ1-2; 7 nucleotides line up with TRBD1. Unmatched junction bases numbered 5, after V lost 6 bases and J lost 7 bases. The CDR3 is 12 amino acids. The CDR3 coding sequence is TGTGCCAGCAGCTTCAACAGGGGTGGCTACACCTTC. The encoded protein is CASSFNRGGYTF.

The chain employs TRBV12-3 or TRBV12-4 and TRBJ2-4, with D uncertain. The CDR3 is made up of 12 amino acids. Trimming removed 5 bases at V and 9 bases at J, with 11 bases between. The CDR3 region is CASSRSGGIQYF. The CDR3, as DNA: TGTGCCAGCAGTCGTTCAGGCGGCATTCAGTACTTC.

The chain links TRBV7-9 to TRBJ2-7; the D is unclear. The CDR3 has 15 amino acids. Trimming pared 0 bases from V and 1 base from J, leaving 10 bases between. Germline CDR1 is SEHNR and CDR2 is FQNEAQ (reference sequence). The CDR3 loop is CASSLADGSSYEQYF. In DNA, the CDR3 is TGTGCCAGCAGCTTAGCGGACGGCAGTTCCTACGAGCAGTACTTC.

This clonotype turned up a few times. CDR3 amino acids: CASSYSFSNQPQHF. DNA for the CDR3: TGTGCCAGCAGTTACAGTTTTAGCAATCAGCCCCAGCATTTT. This chain links TRBV6-5 with TRBJ1-5, with D hard to call. Germline CDR1 reads MNHEY; CDR2 reads SVGAGI. The CDR3 length is 14 residues. Trimming left V 2 bases short and J 0 bases short, with 5 bases between.

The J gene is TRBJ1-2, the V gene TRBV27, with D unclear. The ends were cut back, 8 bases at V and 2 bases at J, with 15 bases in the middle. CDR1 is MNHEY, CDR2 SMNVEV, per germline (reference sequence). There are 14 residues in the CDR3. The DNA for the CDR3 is TGTGCCAGCTCCCCCGGTTCCAGGAACTATGGCTACACCTTC. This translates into CASSPGSRNYGYTF.

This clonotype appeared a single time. CDR3: CASRRGSTGELFF. In nucleotides, the CDR3 is TGTGCCAGCAGGCGGGGATCCACCGGGGAGCTGTTTTTT. The J gene is TRBJ2-2, the V gene TRBV25-1; D may be TRBD2 (6 bases). Per the germline V gene, CDR1 is MGHDK and CDR2 is SYGVNS. Trimming cost V 6 bases and J 4 bases, with 9 bases left between them. The CDR3 spans 13 residues.